These T cell receptor beta chains were read from a single sample in a study of blood T cell repertoires in COVID-19. Profiled with immunoSEQ multiplex PCR; TCRdb holds only in-frame clones, not every one. The sample lists more than 450,000 clones; around 90% were seen once. The sample was PBMCs or T cells enriched from blood (not recorded which). These receptors were collected from a woman aged 18-35 years who had recovered from COVID-19. The CDR3 runs from the conserved cysteine through the conserved F or W. Each record gives: clone size, J gene, D gene, V gene, CDR3 DNA, CDR3 protein. The D gene is left open where the match is weak. Expanded clones get a size class; other rows say once, few or many, or leave the size out.

- TRBJ1-1 - TRBV19 TGTGCCAGTAGCCTCCCACGGGTGAACACTGAAGCTTTCTTT CASSLPRVNTEAFF
- TRBJ1-5 - TRBV4-1 TGCGCCAGCAGCCAAGATACAAGGGGTCCGCCCCAGCATTTT CASSQDTRGPPQHF
- TRBJ1-1 - TRBV6-5 TGTGCCAGCAGCTTTTCTCTAGTGGACACTGAAGCTTTCTTT CASSFSLVDTEAFF
few TRBJ1-2 - TRBV27 TGTGCCAGCAGGTACGGGGGGCGATTCTATGGCTACACCTTC CASRYGGRFYGYTF
- TRBJ1-1 - TRBV2 TGTGCCAGCAGTGAATCCCGGACAAGGAACACTGAAGCTTTCTTT CASSESRTRNTEAFF
- TRBJ2-7 TRBD1 TRBV6-5 TGTGCCAGCAGTTACGCGACAGGGGAGCAGTACTTC CASSYATGEQYF
- TRBJ1-4 TRBD1 TRBV9 TGTGCCAGCAGCTCATGGACAGGGGGTGTAACTAATGAAAAACTGTTTTTT CASSSWTGGVTNEKLFF
- TRBJ2-3 - TRBV13 TGTGCCAGCAGTTCGGAAGGGGCCTATACGCAGTATTTT CASSSEGAYTQYF
few TRBJ2-2 - TRBV6-4 TGTGCCAGCAGTACGGGGAGCACCGGGGAGCTGTTTTTT CASSTGSTGELFF
- TRBJ1-2 TRBD1 TRBV5-1 TGCGCCAGCAGCTTTGGGGACAGTAGGTCTGAGTGGTCCTTC CASSFGDSRSEWSF
- TRBJ1-2 - TRBV19 TGTGCCAGTTCAGTGGGCAGGGTGGATGGCTACACCTTC CASSVGRVDGYTF
- TRBJ2-2 TRBD2 TRBV24-1 TGTGCCACCAGTGACCCTAGCGGGGGGCTGAACACCGGGGAGCTGTTTTTT CATSDPSGGLNTGELFF
- TRBJ1-1 TRBD1 TRBV30 TGTGCCTGGAGTGTACTAGGGGACAGGGGTTTGGGCACTGAAGCTTTCTTT CAWSVLGDRGLGTEAFF
- TRBJ2-4 - TRBV29-1 TGCAGCGTTGATGCTACTAGAAGTTGGGGCATTCAGTACTTC CSVDATRSWGIQYF
- TRBJ1-1 - TRBV9 TGTGCCAGCAGCGTAGCTGACAGCCGTGAAGCTTTCTTT CASSVADSREAFF
- TRBJ2-7 TRBD1 TRBV27 TGTGCCAGCTCCGTGACCCTTCCCGGGACAGGGAAAAACGAGCAGTACTTC CASSVTLPGTGKNEQYF
- TRBJ1-2 - TRBV28 TGTGCCAGCAGGCAAAGCGGGGGAGACTATGGCTACACCTTC CASRQSGGDYGYTF